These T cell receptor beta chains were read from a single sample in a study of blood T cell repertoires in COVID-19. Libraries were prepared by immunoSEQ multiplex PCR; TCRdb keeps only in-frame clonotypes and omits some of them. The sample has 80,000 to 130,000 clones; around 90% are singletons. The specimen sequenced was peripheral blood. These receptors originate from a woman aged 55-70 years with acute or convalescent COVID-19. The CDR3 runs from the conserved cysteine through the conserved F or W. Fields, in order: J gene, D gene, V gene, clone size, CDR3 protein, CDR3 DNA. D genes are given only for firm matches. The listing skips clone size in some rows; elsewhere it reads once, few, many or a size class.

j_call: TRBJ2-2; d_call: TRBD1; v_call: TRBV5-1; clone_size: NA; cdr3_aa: CASSLPGQGSGELFF; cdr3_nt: TGCGCCAGCAGCTTGCCGGGACAGGGGTCCGGGGAGCTGTTTTTT
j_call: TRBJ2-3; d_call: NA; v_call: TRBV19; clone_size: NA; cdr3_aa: CASRRTVTDTQYF; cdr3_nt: TGTGCCAGTAGGCGGACAGTGACAGATACGCAGTATTTT
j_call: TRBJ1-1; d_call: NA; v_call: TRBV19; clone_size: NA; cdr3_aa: CASSPQGWTEAFF; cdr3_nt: TGTGCCAGTAGTCCTCAGGGGTGGACTGAAGCTTTCTTT
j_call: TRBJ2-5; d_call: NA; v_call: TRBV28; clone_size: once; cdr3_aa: CASSLVDNQETQYF; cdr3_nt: TGTGCCAGCAGTTTAGTGGACAACCAAGAGACCCAGTACTTC
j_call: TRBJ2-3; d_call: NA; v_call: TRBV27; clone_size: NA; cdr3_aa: CASSSMQGGDTQYF; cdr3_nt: TGTGCCAGCAGCTCGATGCAAGGAGGAGATACGCAGTATTTT
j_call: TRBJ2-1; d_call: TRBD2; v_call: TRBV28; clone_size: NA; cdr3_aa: CASLGAAPGLAGSYNEQFF; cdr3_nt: TGTGCCAGCTTGGGGGCTGCTCCGGGACTAGCGGGTTCCTACAATGAGCAGTTCTTC
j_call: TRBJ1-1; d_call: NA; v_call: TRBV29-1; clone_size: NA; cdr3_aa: CSVEEQGGHTEAFF; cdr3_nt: TGCAGCGTTGAAGAACAGGGCGGACACACTGAAGCTTTCTTT
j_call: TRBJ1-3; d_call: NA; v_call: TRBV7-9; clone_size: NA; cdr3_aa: CASSLGGGNTIYF; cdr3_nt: TGTGCCAGCAGCTTAGGAGGCGGAAACACCATATATTTT
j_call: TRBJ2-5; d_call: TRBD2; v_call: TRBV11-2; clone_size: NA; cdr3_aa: CASSSLGLAGPAETQYF; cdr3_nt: TGTGCCAGCAGCTCCCTGGGACTAGCGGGACCGGCGGAGACCCAGTACTTC
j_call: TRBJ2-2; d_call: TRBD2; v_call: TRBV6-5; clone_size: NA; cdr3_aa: CASSPIAGNLGELFF; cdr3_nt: TGTGCCAGCAGCCCCATAGCGGGAAATCTGGGTGAGCTGTTTTTT
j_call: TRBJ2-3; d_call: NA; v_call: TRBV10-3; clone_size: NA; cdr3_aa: CAISDPQGSTDTQYF; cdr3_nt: TGTGCCATCAGTGACCCACAGGGTAGCACAGATACGCAGTATTTT
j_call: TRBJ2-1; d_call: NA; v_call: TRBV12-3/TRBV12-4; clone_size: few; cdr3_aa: CASSFDGNEQFF; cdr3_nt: TGTGCCAGCAGTTTTGACGGGAATGAGCAGTTCTTC
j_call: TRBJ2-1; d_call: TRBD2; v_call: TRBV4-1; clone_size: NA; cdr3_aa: CASSQGMTSGYQQFF; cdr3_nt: TGCGCCAGCAGCCAAGGGATGACTAGCGGGTACCAGCAGTTCTTC
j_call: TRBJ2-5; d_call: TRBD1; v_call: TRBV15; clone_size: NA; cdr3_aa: CATTRDRTGETQYF; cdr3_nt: TGTGCCACCACTCGGGACAGGACGGGGGAGACCCAGTACTTC
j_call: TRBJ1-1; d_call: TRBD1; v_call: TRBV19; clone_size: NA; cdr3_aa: CASRPTQGADTEAFF; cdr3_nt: TGTGCCAGTAGGCCTACACAGGGGGCGGACACTGAAGCTTTCTTT
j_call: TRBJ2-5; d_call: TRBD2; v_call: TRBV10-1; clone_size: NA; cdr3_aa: CASSPDQAGGPETQYF; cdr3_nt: TGCGCCAGCAGCCCGGACCAGGCGGGAGGGCCAGAGACCCAGTACTTC
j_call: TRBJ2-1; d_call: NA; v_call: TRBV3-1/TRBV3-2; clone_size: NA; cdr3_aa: CASSQDGARIEQFF; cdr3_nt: TGTGCCAGCAGCCAAGATGGGGCCAGGATCGAGCAGTTCTTC
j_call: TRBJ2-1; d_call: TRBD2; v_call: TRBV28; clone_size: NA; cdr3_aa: CASISSTSGTYNEQFF; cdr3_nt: TGTGCCAGCATCTCCTCTACTAGCGGGACTTACAATGAGCAGTTCTTC
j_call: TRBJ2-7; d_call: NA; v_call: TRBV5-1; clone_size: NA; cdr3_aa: CASSLVSVYEQYF; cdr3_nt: TGCGCCAGCAGCTTGGTTTCAGTCTACGAGCAGTACTTC
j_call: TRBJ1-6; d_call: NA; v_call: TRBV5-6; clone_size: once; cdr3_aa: CASSQVGNSPLHF; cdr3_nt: TGTGCCAGCAGCCAAGTCGGGAATTCACCCCTCCACTTT
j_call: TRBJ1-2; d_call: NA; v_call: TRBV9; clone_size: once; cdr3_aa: CASSVHQGLLGGYTF; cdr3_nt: TGTGCCAGCAGCGTACACCAGGGATTACTGGGGGGCTACACCTTC
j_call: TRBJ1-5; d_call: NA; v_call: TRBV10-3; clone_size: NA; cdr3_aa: CAISDNNQPQHF; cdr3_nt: TGTGCCATCAGTGACAACAATCAGCCCCAGCATTTT
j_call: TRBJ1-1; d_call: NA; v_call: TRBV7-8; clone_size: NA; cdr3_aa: CASSLDGGSAEAFF; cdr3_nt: TGTGCCAGCAGCCTAGATGGGGGCTCGGCTGAAGCTTTCTTT
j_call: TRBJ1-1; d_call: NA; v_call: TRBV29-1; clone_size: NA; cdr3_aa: CSVVAQMRNTEAFF; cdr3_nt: TGCAGCGTTGTAGCACAAATGAGGAACACTGAAGCTTTCTTT
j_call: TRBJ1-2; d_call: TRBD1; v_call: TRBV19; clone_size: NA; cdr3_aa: CASSISTLDREKGYTF; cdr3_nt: TGTGCCAGTAGTATCTCAACCCTGGACAGGGAAAAGGGCTACACCTTC
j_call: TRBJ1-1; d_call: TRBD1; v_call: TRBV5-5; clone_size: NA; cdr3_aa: CASSLGQGTWTEAFF; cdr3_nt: TGTGCCAGCAGCTTAGGACAGGGGACCTGGACTGAAGCTTTCTTT
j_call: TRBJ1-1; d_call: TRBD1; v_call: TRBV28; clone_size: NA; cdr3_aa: CASRGQTSEAFF; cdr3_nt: TGTGCCAGCAGGGGACAGACAAGTGAAGCTTTCTTT
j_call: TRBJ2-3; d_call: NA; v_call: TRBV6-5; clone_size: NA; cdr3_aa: CASSNQLTSTDTQYF; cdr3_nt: TGTGCCAGCAGTAACCAACTCACTAGCACAGATACGCAGTATTTT
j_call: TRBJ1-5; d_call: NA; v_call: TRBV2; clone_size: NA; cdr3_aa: CASSYGQQDQPQHF; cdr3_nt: TGTGCCAGCAGTTATGGACAGCAGGATCAGCCCCAGCATTTT
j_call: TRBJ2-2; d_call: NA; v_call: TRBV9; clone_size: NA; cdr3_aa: CASSVGPGDTGELFF; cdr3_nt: TGTGCCAGCAGCGTAGGACCGGGTGACACCGGGGAGCTGTTTTTT
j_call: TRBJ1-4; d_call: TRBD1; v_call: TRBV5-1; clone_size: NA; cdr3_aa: CASSIDRGITNEKLFF; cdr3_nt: TGCGCCAGCAGCATAGACAGGGGGATCACTAATGAAAAACTGTTTTTT
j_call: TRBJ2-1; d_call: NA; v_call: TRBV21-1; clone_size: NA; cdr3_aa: CASRKTLVPSGNEQFF; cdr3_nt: TGTGCCAGCAGGAAAACATTGGTGCCTTCTGGCAATGAGCAGTTCTTC
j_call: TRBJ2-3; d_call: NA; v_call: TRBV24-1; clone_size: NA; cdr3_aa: CATSDLRGGDTDTQYF; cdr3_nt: TGTGCCACCAGTGATTTGAGGGGGGGAGACACAGATACGCAGTATTTT
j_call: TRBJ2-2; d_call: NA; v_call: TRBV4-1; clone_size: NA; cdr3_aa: CASSRLAGELFF; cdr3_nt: TGCGCCAGCAGCCGACTAGCCGGGGAGCTGTTTTTT
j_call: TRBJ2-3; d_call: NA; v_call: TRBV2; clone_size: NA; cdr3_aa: CASSYRGTSTDTQYF; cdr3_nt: TGTGCCAGCAGTTATCGGGGTACTAGCACAGATACGCAGTATTTT
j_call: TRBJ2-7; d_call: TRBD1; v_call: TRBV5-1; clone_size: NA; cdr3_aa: CASTLGTVGSEQYF; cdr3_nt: TGCGCCAGCACCCTCGGGACAGTAGGTTCGGAGCAGTACTTC
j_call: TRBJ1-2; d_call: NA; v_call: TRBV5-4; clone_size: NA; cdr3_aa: CASSLYSGAHIGYTF; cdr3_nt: TGTGCCAGCAGCTTGTATTCAGGGGCGCATATCGGCTACACCTTC
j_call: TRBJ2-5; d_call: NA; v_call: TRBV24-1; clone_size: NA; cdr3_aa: CATSSAGKSETQYF; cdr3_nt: TGTGCCACCAGTTCTGCCGGGAAGTCGGAGACCCAGTACTTC
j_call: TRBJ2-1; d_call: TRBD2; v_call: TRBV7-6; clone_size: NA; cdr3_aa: CASSLGSGRVNEQFF; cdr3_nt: TGTGCCAGCAGCTTAGGTAGCGGGAGGGTTAATGAGCAGTTCTTC
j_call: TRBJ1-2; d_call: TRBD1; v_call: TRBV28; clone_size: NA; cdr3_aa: CASSLPRTGYGYTF; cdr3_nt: TGTGCCAGCAGTTTACCAAGGACAGGTTATGGCTACACCTTC
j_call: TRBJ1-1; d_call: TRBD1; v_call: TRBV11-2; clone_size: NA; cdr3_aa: CASSLVGRGPFTEAFF; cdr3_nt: TGTGCCAGCAGCTTAGTCGGCAGGGGGCCGTTTACTGAAGCTTTCTTT